This T cell receptor beta chain emerged from a study of cytomegalovirus exposure and HLA in healthy donors. The primer mix had 60 Vbeta and 13 Jbeta primers. Generated by immunoSEQ multiplex PCR, the TCRdb table keeps only in-frame clones and is missing some. Among 180,000 or so clones listed, around 82% were seen once. Notes on this clone: As yet, its antigen is unknown.

Study-wide results and limits: Further analysis was carried out later, and it showed several of the most significant clusters appearing linked to common viral pathogens. Reportedly, HLA-A and HLA-B alleles of most subjects were accurately predicted from TCR beta. The listing of 150 to 200 TCR beta chains classed them as cytomegalovirus-associated.

This clonotype originated in a male donor in good health and CMV-seronegative. The sample consisted of PBMCs.

The CDR3 reads CASSLSPSGTGANVLTF. The CDR3 bases are TGTGCCAGCAGCTTAAGTCCTAGCGGGACCGGGGCCAACGTCCTGACTTTC. The chain joins TRBV7-2 to TRBJ2-6, with 9 bases that match TRBD2. CDR1 and CDR2 from the germline V gene are SGHTA and FQGNSA. This CDR3 region has 17 residues. The ends lost 2 bases at V and 4 bases at J; junction bases unmatched: 6.